The T cell receptor (beta chain) described here comes from a study of T cell responses to AZD1222 COVID-19 vaccine. The CDR3 contains 16 residues. The V gene end was trimmed by 4 bases and the J gene end by 7 bases; junction bases not matched to a gene: 9. From germline, CDR1 is MDHEN and CDR2 SYDVKM. Assay used: immunoSEQ multiplex PCR; TCRdb lists only in-frame clones, some missing. The table has fewer than 110,000 clones, roughly 90% seen once. This sequence joins TRBV28 and TRBJ1-4; 10 bases are a match to TRBD1. The sequencing here drew on peripheral blood, taken on day 0 of AZD1222 vaccination. The receptor was derived from an adult in good health. The CDR3 nucleotides read TGTGCCAGCAGTTCCGCCCCGGGACAGGGGCCTGAAAAACTGTTTTTT. This codes for CASSSAPGQGPEKLFF.